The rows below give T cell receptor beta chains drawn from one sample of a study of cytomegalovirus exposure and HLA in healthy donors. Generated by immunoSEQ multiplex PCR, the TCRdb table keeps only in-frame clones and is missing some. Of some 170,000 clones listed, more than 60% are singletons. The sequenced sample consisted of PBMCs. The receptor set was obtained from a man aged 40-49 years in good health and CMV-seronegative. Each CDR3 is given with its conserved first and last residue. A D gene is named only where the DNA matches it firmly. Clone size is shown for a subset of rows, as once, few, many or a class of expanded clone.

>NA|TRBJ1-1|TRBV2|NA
CASSEARGYEAFF
TGTGCCAGCAGTGAAGCCAGGGGATATGAAGCTTTCTTT
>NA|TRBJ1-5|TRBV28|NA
CASSLYRDNQPQHF
TGTGCCAGCAGTTTATACAGGGATAATCAGCCCCAGCATTTT
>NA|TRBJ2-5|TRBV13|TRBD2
CASRYSGVEQETQYF
TGTGCCAGCAGATATAGCGGGGTAGAACAAGAGACCCAGTACTTC
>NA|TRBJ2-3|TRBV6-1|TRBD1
CATNRGGTDTQYF
TGTGCCACTAACAGGGGTGGAACAGATACGCAGTATTTT
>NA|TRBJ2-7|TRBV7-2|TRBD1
CASSLGTGRSYEQYF
TGTGCCAGCAGCTTAGGGACAGGTCGGTCCTACGAGCAGTACTTC
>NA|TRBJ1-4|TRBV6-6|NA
CASSYSNKGLNEKLFF
TGTGCCAGCAGTTACTCGAATAAGGGACTTAATGAAAAACTGTTTTTT
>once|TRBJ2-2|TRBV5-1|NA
CASKATANTGELFF
TGCGCCAGCAAGGCGACAGCGAACACCGGGGAGCTGTTTTTT
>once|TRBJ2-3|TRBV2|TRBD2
CASRGTSGGPDTQYF
TGTGCCAGCAGAGGGACTAGCGGGGGGCCAGATACGCAGTATTTT
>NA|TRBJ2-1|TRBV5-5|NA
CASSLPRVDEQFF
TGTGCCAGCAGCTTGCCCAGGGTCGATGAGCAGTTCTTC
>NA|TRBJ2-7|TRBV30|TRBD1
CAWAGTGPYEQYF
TGTGCCTGGGCCGGGACAGGACCCTACGAGCAGTACTTC
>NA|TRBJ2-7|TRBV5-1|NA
CASSLDVGREQYF
TGCGCCAGCAGCTTGGACGTGGGGCGCGAGCAGTACTTC
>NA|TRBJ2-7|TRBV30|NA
CAWAPAGFNEQYF
TGTGCCTGGGCACCCGCGGGCTTCAACGAGCAGTACTTC
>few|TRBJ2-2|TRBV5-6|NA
CASSFTSTGELFF
TGTGCCAGCAGCTTCACCAGCACCGGGGAGCTGTTTTTT
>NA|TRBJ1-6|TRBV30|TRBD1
CAWSGTGPNSPLHF
TGTGCCTGGAGTGGGACAGGGCCAAATTCACCCCTCCACTTT
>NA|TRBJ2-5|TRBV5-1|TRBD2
CASSVTSGGRETQYF
TGCGCCAGCAGTGTGACTAGCGGGGGGAGGGAGACCCAGTACTTC
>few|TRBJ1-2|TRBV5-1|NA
CASSRGDLGSGYTF
TGCGCCAGCAGCCGGGGGGACCTAGGGAGTGGCTACACCTTC
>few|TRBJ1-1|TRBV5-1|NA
CASRGGGGTTGTEAFF
TGCGCCAGCCGGGGCGGTGGGGGGACTACTGGGACTGAAGCTTTCTTT
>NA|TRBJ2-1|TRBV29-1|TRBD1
CSVEGQGRYEQFF
TGCAGCGTTGAGGGACAGGGGCGGTATGAGCAGTTCTTC
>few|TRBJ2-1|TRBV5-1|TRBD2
CASSLGAGAPMQFF
TGCGCCAGCAGCTTGGGAGCGGGGGCTCCTATGCAGTTCTTC
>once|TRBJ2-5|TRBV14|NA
CASSQVSGVETQYF
TGTGCCAGCAGCCAAGTTTCGGGGGTAGAGACCCAGTACTTC
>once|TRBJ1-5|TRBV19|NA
CASSPGVEEGRPQHF
TGTGCCAGTAGCCCAGGTGTGGAGGAGGGCCGGCCCCAGCATTTT
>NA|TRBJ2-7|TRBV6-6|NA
CASSPGFLYEQYF
TGTGCCAGCAGTCCGGGATTCCTCTACGAGCAGTACTTC